This TCR beta chain emerged from a study of blood T cell repertoires in COVID-19. Study information: The study drew acute and convalescent COVID-19 samples from the United States, Italy and Spain.

CDR3 length equals 15 residues. The ends lost 5 bases at V and 2 bases at J; junction bases unmatched: 4. Germline values: CDR1 SGHAT, CDR2 FQNNGV. Authors' analysis steps: Amplified reference gene primers provided the basis for estimating nucleated cell counts. Only in-frame clones appear in the TCRdb table, and some are missing; sequencing was by immunoSEQ multiplex PCR. That table is the source of V, J and clone size, and D and trimming were worked out from the DNA. The sample comprises a few hundred thousand clones, roughly 80% of which are singletons, and 8.9% rests with the top ten. Material for sequencing was peripheral blood. This TCR was recovered from a man older than 75 with acute or convalescent COVID-19. This chain connects TRBV11-2 to TRBJ1-3; 9 nucleotides line up with TRBD1. The CDR3 DNA reads as TGTGCCAGCAGCGGATGGGACAGGGCTGGAAACACCATATATTTT. The encoded protein is CASSGWDRAGNTIYF. The whole variable domain, remainder taken from reference TRBV11-2 and TRBJ1-3, is EAGVAQSPRYKIIEKRQSVAFWCNPISGHATLYWYQQILGQGPKLLIQFQNNGVVDDSQLPKDRFSAERLKGVDSTLKIQPAKLEDSAVYLCASSGWDRAGNTIYFGEGSWLTVV.